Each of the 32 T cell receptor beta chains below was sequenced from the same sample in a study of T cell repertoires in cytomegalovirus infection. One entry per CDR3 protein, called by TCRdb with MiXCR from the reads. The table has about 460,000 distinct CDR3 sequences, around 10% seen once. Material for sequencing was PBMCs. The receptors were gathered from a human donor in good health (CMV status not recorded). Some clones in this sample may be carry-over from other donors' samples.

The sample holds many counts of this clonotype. CDR3 nucleotides: TGTGCCGAATGGCTGGAGGGGGCAACCAATCAGCCCCAGCATTTT. Protein: CAEWLEGATNQPQHF. This chain links TRBV3-1 with TRBJ1-5; 7 nucleotides align to TRBD1. V lost 11 bases and J lost 3; bases outside the gene matches: 13. The length of the CDR3 is 15 residues. Germline lookup yields CDR1 LGHDT and CDR2 YNNKEL (reference sequence). Looking up the rest from reference TRBV3-1 and TRBJ1-5 gives the full variable domain: DTAVSQTPKYLVTQMGNDKSIKCEQNLGHDTMYWYKQDSKKFLKIMFSYNNKELIINETVPNRFSPKSPDKAHLNLHINSLELGDSAVYFCAEWLEGATNQPQHFGDGTRLSIL.

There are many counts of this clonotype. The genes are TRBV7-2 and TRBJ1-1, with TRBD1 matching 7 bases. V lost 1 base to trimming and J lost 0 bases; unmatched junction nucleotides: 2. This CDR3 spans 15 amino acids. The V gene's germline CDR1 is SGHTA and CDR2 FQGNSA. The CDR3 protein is CASSLGGTVNTEAFF. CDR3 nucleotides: TGTGCCAGCAGCTTAGGCGGGACAGTGAACACTGAAGCTTTCTTT.

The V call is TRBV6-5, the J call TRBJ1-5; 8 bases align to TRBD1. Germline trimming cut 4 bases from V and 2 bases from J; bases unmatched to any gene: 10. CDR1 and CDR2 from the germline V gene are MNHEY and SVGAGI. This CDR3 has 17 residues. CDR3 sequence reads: CASSSGQGVLGNQPQHF. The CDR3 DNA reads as TGTGCCAGCAGTTCCGGACAGGGAGTTTTGGGCAATCAGCCCCAGCATTTT.

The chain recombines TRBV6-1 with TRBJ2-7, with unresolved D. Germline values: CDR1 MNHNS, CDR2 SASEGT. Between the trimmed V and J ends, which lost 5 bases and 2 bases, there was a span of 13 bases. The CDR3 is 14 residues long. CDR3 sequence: CASSLYGQPYEQYF. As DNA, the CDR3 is TGTGCCAGCAGTCTTTACGGCCAACCCTACGAGCAGTACTTC.

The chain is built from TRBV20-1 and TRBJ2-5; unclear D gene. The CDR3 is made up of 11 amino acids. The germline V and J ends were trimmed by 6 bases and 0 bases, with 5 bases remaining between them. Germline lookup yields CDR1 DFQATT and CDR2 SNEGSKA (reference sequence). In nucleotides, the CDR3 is TGCAGTGCCAGTTACCAAGAGACCCAGTACTTC. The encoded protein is CSASYQETQYF.

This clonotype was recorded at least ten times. In nucleotides, the CDR3 is TGTGCCAGCAGTTATTTCGGGGGACGGGTGGCTGAAGCTTTCTTT. Amino acid sequence: CASSYFGGRVAEAFF. This chain links TRBV6-5 with TRBJ1-1; maybe TRBD1 (5 bases). Deletions cut 3 bases from V and 6 bases from J, with 17 bases between. Germline V gene data show CDR1 as MNHEY and CDR2 as SVGAGI. This CDR3 is 15 amino acids long.

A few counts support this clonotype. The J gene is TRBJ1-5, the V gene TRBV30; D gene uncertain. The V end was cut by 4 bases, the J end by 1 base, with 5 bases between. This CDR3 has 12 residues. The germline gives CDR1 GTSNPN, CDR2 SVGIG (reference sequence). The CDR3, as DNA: TGTGCCTGGAATGAGAGCAATCAGCCCCAGCATTTT. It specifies CAWNESNQPQHF. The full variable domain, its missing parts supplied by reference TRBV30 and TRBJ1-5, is SQTIHQWPATLVQPVGSPLSLECTVEGTSNPNLYWYRQAAGRGLQLLFYSVGIGQISSEVPQNLSASRPQDRQFILSSKKLLLSDSGFYLCAWNESNQPQHFGDGTRLSIL.

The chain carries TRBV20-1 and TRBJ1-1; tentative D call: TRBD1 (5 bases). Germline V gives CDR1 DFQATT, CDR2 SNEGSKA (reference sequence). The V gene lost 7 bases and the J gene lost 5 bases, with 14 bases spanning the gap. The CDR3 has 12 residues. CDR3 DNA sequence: TGCAGTGTCATTAATCAGGGAACTGAAGCTTTCTTT. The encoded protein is CSVINQGTEAFF.

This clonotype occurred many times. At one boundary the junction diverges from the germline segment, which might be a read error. The CDR3 DNA sequence: TGTGCCAGCAGTCCCAACGGTTTT. It codes for CASSPNGF. The J gene is TRBJ2-3, the V gene TRBV28; D is ambiguous. Germline values: CDR1 MDHEN, CDR2 SYDVKM. This CDR3 has 8 amino acids.

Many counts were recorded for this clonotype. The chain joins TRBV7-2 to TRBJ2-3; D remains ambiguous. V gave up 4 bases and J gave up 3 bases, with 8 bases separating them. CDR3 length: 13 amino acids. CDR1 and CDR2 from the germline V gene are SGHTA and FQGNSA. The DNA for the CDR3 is TGTGCCAGCAGCTCCCAGATGACAGATACGCAGTATTTT. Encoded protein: CASSSQMTDTQYF.

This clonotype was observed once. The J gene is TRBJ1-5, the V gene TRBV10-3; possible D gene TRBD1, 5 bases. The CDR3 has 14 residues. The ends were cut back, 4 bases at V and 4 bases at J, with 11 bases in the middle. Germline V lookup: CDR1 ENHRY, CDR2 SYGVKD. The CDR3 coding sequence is TGTGCCATCAGTGGGACGACAGAGAATCAGCCCCAGCATTTT. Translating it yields CAISGTTENQPQHF.

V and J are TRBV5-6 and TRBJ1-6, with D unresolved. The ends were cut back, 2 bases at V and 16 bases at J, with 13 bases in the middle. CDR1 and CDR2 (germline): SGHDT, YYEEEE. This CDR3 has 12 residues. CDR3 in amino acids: CASSFNRRALHF. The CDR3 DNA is TGTGCCAGCAGCTTCAATAGGAGGGCGCTCCACTTT.

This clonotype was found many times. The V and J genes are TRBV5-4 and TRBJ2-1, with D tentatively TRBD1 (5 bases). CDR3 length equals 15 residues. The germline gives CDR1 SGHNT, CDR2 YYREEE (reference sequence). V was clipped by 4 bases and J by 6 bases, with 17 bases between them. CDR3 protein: CASSRPTGLPNEQFF. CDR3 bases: TGTGCCAGCAGCCGCCCCACAGGCCTCCCCAATGAGCAGTTCTTC. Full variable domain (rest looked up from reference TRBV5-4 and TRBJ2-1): ETGVTQSPTHLIKTRGQQVTLRCSSQSGHNTVSWYQQALGQGPQFIFQYYREEENGRGNFPPRFSGLQFPNYSSELNVNALELDDSALYLCASSRPTGLPNEQFFGPGTRLTVL.

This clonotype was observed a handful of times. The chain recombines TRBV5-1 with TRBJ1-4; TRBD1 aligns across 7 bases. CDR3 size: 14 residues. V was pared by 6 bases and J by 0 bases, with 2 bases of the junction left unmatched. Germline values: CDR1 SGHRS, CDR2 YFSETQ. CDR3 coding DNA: TGCGCCAGCAAAGGACAGGCAACTAATGAAAAACTGTTTTTT. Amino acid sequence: CASKGQATNEKLFF.

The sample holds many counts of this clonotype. CDR3 region: CASSLNPASGTRNEQFF. The CDR3 nucleotides read TGTGCCAGCAGCTTAAATCCCGCTAGCGGGACTCGGAATGAGCAGTTCTTC. This chain connects TRBV7-2 to TRBJ2-1; the match to TRBD2 covers 9 bases. Trimming cost V 2 bases and J 7 bases; bases outside gene matches: 12. Germline V CDR1 and CDR2: SGHTA, FQGNSA. This CDR3 has 17 amino acids.

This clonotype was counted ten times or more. The DNA of the CDR3 is TGTGCCAGCAGTGACGGACTAGCGGGGGCTCGGGCCGGGGAGCTGTTTTTT. This sequence encodes CASSDGLAGARAGELFF. This sequence joins TRBV12-3 or TRBV12-4 and TRBJ2-2, with TRBD2 identical over 13 bases. There are 17 residues in the CDR3. With 5 bases clipped from V and 6 bases from J, the junction kept 9 bases outside the gene matches.

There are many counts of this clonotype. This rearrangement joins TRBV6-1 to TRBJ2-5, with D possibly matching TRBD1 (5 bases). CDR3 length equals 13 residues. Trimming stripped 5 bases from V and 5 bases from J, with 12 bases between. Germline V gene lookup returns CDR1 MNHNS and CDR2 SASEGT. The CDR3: CASSTDSRETQYF. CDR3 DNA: TGTGCCAGCAGTACAGACAGTAGGGAGACCCAGTACTTC.

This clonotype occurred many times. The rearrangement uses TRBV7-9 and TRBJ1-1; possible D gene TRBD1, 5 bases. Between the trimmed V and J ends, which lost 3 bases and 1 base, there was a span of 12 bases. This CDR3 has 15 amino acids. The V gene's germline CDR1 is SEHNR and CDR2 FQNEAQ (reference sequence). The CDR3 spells CASSFWGAGNTEAFF. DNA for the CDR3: TGTGCCAGCAGCTTCTGGGGCGCAGGGAACACTGAAGCTTTCTTT.

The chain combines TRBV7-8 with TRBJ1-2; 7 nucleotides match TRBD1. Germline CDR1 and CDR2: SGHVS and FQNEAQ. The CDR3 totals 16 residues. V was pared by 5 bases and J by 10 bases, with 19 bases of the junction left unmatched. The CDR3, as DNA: TGTGCCAGCAGCGTAGTTAGGCAGGGGGGTCTCCATGCCTACACCTTC. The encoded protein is CASSVVRQGGLHAYTF.

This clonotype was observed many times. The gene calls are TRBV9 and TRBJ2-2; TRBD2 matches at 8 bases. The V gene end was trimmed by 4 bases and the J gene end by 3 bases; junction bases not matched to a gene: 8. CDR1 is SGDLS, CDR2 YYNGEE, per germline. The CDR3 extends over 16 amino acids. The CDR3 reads CASSPGTGGDTGELFF. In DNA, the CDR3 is TGTGCCAGCAGCCCCGGGACGGGGGGGGACACCGGGGAGCTGTTTTTT.

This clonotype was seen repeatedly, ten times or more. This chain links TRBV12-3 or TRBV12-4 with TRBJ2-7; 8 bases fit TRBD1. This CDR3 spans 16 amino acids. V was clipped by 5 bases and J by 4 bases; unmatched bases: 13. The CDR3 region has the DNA TGTGCCAGCAGTCCTGGGTGGGGACAGGATGGGTACGAGCAGTACTTC. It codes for CASSPGWGQDGYEQYF.

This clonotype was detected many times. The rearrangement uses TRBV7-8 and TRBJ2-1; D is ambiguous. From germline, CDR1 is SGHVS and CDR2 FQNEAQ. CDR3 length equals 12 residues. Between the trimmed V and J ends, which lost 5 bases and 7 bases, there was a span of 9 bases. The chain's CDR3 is CASSRSQNEQFF. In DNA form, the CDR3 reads TGTGCCAGCAGCCGGTCCCAAAATGAGCAGTTCTTC.

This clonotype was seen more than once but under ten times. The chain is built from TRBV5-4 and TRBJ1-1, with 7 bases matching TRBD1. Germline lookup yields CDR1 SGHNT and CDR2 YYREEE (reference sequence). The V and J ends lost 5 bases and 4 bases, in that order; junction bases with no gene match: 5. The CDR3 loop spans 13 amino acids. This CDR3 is CASSTRGSTEAFF. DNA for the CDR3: TGTGCCAGCAGTACCAGGGGGAGCACTGAAGCTTTCTTT. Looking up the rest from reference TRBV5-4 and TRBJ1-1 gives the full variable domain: ETGVTQSPTHLIKTRGQQVTLRCSSQSGHNTVSWYQQALGQGPQFIFQYYREEENGRGNFPPRFSGLQFPNYSSELNVNALELDDSALYLCASSTRGSTEAFFGQGTRLTVV.

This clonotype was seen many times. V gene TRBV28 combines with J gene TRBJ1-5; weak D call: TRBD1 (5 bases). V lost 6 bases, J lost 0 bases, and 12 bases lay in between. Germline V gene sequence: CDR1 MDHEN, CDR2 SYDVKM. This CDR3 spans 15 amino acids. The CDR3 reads CASRRGRNSNQPQHF. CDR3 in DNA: TGTGCCAGCAGGAGGGGACGGAATAGCAATCAGCCCCAGCATTTT.

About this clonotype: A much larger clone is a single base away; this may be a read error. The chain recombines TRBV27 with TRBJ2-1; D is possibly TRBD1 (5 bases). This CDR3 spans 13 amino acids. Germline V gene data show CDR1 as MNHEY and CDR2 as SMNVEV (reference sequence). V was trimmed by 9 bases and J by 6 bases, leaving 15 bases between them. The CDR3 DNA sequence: TGTGCCAGACTACAATTAGGGGCCAATGAGCAGTTCTTC. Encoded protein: CARLQLGANEQFF.

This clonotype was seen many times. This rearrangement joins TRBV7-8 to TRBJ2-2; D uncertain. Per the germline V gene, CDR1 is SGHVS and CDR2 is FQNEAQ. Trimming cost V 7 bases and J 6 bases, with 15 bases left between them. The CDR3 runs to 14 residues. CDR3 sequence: CASTYRVGAGELFF. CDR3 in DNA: TGTGCCAGCACCTACCGAGTCGGAGCCGGGGAGCTGTTTTTT.

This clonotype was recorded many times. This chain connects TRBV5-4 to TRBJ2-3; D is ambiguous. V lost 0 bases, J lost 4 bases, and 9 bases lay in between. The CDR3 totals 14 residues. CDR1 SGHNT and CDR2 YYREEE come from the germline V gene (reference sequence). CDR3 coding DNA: TGTGCCAGCAGCTTGGCCTCCCCGGCAGATACGCAGTATTTT. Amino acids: CASSLASPADTQYF.

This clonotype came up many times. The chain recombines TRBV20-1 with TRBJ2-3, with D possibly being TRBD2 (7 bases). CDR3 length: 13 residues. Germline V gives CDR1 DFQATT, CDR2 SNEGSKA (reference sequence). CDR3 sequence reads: CTPGGRITDTQYF. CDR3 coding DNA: TGCACTCCCGGGGGGCGGATCACAGATACGCAGTATTTT.

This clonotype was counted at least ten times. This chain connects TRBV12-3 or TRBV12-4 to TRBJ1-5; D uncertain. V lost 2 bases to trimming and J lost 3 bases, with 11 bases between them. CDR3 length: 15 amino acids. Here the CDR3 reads CASSLSPTSNQPQHF. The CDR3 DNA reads TGTGCCAGCAGTTTAAGTCCTACTTCCAATCAGCCCCAGCATTTT.

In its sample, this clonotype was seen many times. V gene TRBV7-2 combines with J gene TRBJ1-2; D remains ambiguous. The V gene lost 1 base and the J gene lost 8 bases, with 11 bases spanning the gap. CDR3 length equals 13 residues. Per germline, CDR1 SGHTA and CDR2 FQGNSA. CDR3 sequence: CASSLDRRGGYTF. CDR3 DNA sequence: TGTGCCAGCAGCTTAGACCGTCGCGGGGGCTACACCTTC.

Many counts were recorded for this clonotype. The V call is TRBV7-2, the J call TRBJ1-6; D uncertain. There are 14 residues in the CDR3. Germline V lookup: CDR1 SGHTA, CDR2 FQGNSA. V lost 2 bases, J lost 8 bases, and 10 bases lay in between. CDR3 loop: CASSLRTGDSPLHF. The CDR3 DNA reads TGTGCCAGCAGCTTACGTACCGGGGATTCACCCCTCCACTTT.

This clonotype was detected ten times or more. CDR3 in amino acids: CASSLEGGTPSGANVLTF. The DNA of the CDR3 is TGTGCCAGCAGCTTAGAAGGGGGCACTCCTTCTGGGGCCAACGTCCTGACTTTC. The rearrangement joins TRBV7-6 to TRBJ2-6, with 7 bases fitting TRBD1. The CDR3 length is 18 residues. Germline trimming cut 1 base from V and 1 base from J; bases unmatched to any gene: 7. CDR1 is SGHVS, CDR2 FNYEAQ, per germline.